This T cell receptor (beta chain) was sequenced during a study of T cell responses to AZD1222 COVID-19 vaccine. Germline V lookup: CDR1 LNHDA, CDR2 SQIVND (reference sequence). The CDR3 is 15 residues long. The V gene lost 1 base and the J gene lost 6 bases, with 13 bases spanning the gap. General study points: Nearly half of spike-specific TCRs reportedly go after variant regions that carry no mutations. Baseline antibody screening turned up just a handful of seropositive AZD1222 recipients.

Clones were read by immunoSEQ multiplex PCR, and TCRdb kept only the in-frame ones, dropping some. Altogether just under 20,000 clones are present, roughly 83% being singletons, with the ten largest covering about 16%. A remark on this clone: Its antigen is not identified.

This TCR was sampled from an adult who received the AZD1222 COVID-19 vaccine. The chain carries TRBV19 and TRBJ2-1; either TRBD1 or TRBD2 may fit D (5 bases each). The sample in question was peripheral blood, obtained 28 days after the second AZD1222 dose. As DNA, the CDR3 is TGTGCCAGTAGTATAGTGCAGGGAGAAGGCAATGAGCAGTTCTTC. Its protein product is CASSIVQGEGNEQFF.